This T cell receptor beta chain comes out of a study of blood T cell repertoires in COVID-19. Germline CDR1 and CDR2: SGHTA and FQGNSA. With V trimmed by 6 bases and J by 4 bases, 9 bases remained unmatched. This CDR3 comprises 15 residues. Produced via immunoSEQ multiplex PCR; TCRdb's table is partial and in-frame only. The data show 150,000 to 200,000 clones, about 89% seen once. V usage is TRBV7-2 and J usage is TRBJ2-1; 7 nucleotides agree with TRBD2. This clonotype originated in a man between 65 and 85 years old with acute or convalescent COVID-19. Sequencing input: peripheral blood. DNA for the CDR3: TGTGCCAGCAGTCTTAAGCGGGAAGATTACAATGAGCAGTTCTTC. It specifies CASSLKREDYNEQFF.